The clone carrying this T cell receptor (beta chain) occurred a few times. Its antigen is undetermined. It was cDNA, reverse transcribed from extracted RNA, that served as the sequencing template. Measured with immunoSEQ multiplex PCR; TCRdb has only the in-frame clones, and not every one. The sample consists of 210,000 or so clones, just over 65% of them appearing once. V was trimmed by 7 bases and J by 0 bases, leaving 10 bases between them. The CDR3 sequence is 14 residues long. Germline assignment: CDR1 LNHDA and CDR2 SQIVND (reference sequence). The treatment denotes: oral pan-JAK inhibitor, 5-10 mg twice daily. The study team obtained lesional scalp punch biopsies and peripheral blood from alopecia areata patients. The data were obtained in a study of CD8+ T cells in alopecia areata. Study summary: A regimen of oral tofacitinib, 5 to 10 mg twice daily, was given to treated patients. Findings and caveats of the study: Mice showed clearer TCR sharing than patients did, a gap that was possibly HLA-related.

This receptor was obtained from a human donor with alopecia areata. V usage is TRBV19 and J usage is TRBJ1-5; D not certain. The starting material was CD4+ T cells sorted from blood, obtained at approximately week 44, from a patient treated with tofacitinib. CDR3 nucleotides: TGTGCCAGTATGGCAGGATATAGCAATCAGCCCCAGCATTTT. Translation: CASMAGYSNQPQHF.